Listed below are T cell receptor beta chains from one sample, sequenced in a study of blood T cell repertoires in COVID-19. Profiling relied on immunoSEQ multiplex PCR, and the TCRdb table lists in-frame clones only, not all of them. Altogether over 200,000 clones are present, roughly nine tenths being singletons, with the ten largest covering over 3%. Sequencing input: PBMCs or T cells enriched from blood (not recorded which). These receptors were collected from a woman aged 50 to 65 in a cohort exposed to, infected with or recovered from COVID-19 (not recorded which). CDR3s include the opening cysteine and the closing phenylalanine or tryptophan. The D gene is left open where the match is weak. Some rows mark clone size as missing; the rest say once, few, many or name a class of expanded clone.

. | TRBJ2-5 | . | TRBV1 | CTSSPARTSGGAKTQYF | TGCACCAGCAGCCCAGCCCGGACTAGCGGGGGGGCGAAGACCCAGTACTTC
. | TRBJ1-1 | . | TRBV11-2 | CASSFGRDFGAFF | TGTGCCAGCAGCTTCGGACGGGACTTTGGGGCTTTCTTT
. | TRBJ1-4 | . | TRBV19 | CASSMGAYGKLFF | TGTGCCAGTAGTATGGGGGCTTACGGAAAACTGTTTTTT
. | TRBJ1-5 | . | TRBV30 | CAWSEHQGSNQPQHF | TGTGCCTGGAGCGAACATCAGGGGAGCAATCAGCCCCAGCATTTT
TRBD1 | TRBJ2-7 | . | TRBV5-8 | CASSIPPGQGAYEQYF | TGTGCCAGCAGCATACCCCCCGGACAGGGGGCATACGAGCAGTACTTC
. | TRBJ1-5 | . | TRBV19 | CASSIASGARQPQHF | TGTGCCAGTAGTATAGCGTCAGGGGCCCGGCAGCCCCAGCATTTT
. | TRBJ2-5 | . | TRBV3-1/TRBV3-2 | CASSQEKGQYQETQYF | TGTGCCAGCAGCCAAGAAAAAGGACAGTACCAAGAGACCCAGTACTTC
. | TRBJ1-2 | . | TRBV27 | CASGANYGYTF | TGTGCCAGCGGAGCTAACTATGGCTACACCTTC
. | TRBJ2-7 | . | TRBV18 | CASSPQQGEQYF | TGTGCCAGCTCACCACAACAGGGCGAGCAGTACTTC
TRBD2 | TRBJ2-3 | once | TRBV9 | CASSATGGAGTDTQYF | TGTGCCAGCAGCGCCACGGGGGGGGCGGGCACAGATACGCAGTATTTT
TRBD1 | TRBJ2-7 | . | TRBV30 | CAWSQGELYEQYF | TGTGCCTGGAGCCAGGGGGAGCTCTACGAGCAGTACTTC
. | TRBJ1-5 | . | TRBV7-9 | CASSPDNQPQHF | TGTGCCAGCAGCCCAGACAATCAGCCCCAGCATTTT
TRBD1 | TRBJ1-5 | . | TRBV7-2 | CASSVGQGGQPQHF | TGTGCCAGCAGCGTTGGACAGGGAGGTCAGCCCCAGCATTTT
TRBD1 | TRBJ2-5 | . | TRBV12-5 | CASRTGYGDQYF | TGTGCTAGCCGGACAGGGTACGGGGACCAGTACTTC
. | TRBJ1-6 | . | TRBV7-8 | CASSRLGSPLHF | TGTGCCAGCAGCCGACTCGGGTCACCCCTCCACTTT
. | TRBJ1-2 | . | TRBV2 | CASSSTGPDGYTF | TGTGCCAGCAGTAGTACAGGGCCGGATGGCTACACCTTC
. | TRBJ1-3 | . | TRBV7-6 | CASSLGSGGLGNTIYF | TGTGCCAGCAGCTTAGGCAGCGGAGGGCTTGGAAACACCATATATTTT
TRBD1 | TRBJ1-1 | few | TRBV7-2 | CASSLAAGGVTEAFF | TGTGCCAGCAGCTTAGCGGCAGGGGGCGTTACTGAAGCTTTCTTT
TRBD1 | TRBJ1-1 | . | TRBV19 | CAAGDSDTEAFF | TGTGCCGCCGGGGACAGCGACACTGAAGCTTTCTTT
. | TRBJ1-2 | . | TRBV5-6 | CASSLGARLNYGYTF | TGTGCCAGCAGCTTGGGGGCCAGGTTGAACTATGGCTACACCTTC
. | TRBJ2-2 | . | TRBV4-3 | CASSPSEGQGVTGELFF | TGCGCCAGCAGCCCCTCGGAGGGGCAGGGTGTAACCGGGGAGCTGTTTTTT
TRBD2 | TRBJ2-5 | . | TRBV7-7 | CASSLGTSVGTQYF | TGTGCTAGCAGCCTCGGGACTAGTGTAGGGACCCAGTACTTC